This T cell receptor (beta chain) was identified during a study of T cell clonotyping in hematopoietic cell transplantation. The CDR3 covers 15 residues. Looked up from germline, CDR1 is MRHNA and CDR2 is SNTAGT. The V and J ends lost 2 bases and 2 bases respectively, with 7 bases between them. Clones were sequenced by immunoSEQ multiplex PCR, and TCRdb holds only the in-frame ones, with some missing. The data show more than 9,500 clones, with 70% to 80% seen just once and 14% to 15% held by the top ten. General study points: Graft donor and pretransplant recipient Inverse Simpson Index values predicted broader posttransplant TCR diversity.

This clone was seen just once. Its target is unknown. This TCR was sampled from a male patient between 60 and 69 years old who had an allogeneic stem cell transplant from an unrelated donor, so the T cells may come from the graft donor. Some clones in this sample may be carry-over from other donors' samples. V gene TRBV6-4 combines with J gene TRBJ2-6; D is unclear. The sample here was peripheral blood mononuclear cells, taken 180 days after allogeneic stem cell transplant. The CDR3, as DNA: TGTGCCAGCAGTGACGTTGGGACTGGGGCCAACGTCCTGACTTTC. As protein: CASSDVGTGANVLTF.